This TCR beta chain was recovered during a study of blood T cell repertoires in COVID-19. Study-wide context: Researchers got acute and convalescent COVID-19 samples from the United States, Italy and Spain.

Repertoires were generated with immunoSEQ multiplex PCR, while TCRdb's copy carries only in-frame clones and drops some. The sample contains 150,000 to 200,000 clones, around 80% of which appear only once. The CDR3 is made up of 11 amino acids. V lost 2 bases and J 4 bases, leaving 3 bases between the germline ends. CDR1 and CDR2 (germline): MDHEN, SYDVKM. The V gene is TRBV28, the J gene TRBJ2-7, with D unresolved. The TCR sequence derives from a woman of 80 years or more with active or convalescent COVID-19. The material sequenced was peripheral blood. The CDR3 DNA is TGTGCCAGCAGTTTACAGTACGAGCAGTACTTC. Its translation is CASSLQYEQYF.